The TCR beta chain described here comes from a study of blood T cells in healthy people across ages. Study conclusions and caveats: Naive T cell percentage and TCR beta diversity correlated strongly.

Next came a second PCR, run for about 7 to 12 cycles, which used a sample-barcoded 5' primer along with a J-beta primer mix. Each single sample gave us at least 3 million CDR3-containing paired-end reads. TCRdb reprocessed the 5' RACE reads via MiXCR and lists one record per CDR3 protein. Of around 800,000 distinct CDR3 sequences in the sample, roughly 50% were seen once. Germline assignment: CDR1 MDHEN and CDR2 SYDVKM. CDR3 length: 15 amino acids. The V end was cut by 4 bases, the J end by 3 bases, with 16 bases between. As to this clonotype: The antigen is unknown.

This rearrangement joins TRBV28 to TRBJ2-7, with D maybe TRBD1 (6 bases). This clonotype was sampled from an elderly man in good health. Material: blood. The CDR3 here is CASSYPGHRIYEQYF. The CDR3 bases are TGTGCCAGCAGTTACCCGGGACATAGAATCTACGAGCAGTACTTC.